The 14 T cell receptor beta chains below were found in one sample sequenced in a study of blood T cell repertoires in COVID-19. The repertoire was sequenced with immunoSEQ multiplex PCR; TCRdb's copy has only in-frame clones and lacks some. The table lists over 250,000 clones, roughly 80% of them singletons. The sample comprised PBMCs or T cells enriched from blood (not recorded which). The receptors were gathered from a man aged 35 to 55 who had been exposed to COVID-19.

This rearrangement joins TRBV7-9 to TRBJ1-2; D perhaps matches TRBD1 (6 bases). Germline V CDR1 and CDR2: SEHNR, FQNEAQ (reference sequence). This CDR3 has 17 amino acids. V lost 5 bases and J 6 bases, leaving 25 bases between the germline ends. DNA of the CDR3: TGTGCCAGCAGCGTCACTCGGACAGCCTCCAAAAGCGATGGCTACACCTTC. Protein sequence: CASSVTRTASKSDGYTF.

The CDR3 loop is CASSSPHSSGNTIYF. DNA of the CDR3: TGTGCCAGCAGCTCCCCACACAGCTCTGGAAACACCATATATTTT. The gene calls are TRBV5-8 and TRBJ1-3; no reliable D call. Germline CDR1 SGHTS, CDR2 YDEGEE. The CDR3 has 15 amino acids. The V end lost 3 bases, the J end lost 0 bases, and 10 bases lay between the germline ends. Complete variable domain (other parts from reference TRBV5-8 and TRBJ1-3): EAGVTQSPTHLIKTRGQQATLRCSPISGHTSVYWYQQALGLGLQFLLWYDEGEERNRGNFPPRFSGRQFPNYSSELNVNALELEDSALYLCASSSPHSSGNTIYFGEGSWLTVV.

In DNA form, the CDR3 reads TGTGCCAGCAGCTTAACCGGGATAGAAGCTTTCTTT. This sequence encodes CASSLTGIEAFF. J is TRBJ1-1 and V is TRBV7-2; D ambiguous. The germline V gene encodes CDR1 SGHTA and CDR2 FQGNSA. V was shortened by 2 bases and J by 8 bases, with 9 bases between the two germline ends. CDR3 length: 12 amino acids.

The chain carries TRBV2 and TRBJ1-4; D gene uncertain. The CDR3 loop spans 14 amino acids. Germline V gene lookup returns CDR1 SNHLY and CDR2 FYNNEI. V was pared by 2 bases and J by 8 bases, with 12 bases between. CDR3 protein: CASSELPSGEKLFF. In nucleotides, the CDR3 is TGTGCCAGCAGTGAACTCCCCTCGGGGGAAAAACTGTTTTTT.

The chain carries TRBV18 and TRBJ2-7, with TRBD1 as a possible D gene (5 bases). Germline CDR1 is KGHSH and CDR2 is LQKENI. Trimming cost V 3 bases and J 5 bases, with 8 bases left between them. The CDR3 loop spans 12 amino acids. CDR3 loop: CASSPVGDEQYF. DNA of the CDR3: TGTGCCAGCTCACCGGTAGGGGACGAGCAGTACTTC.

The DNA of the CDR3 is TGTGCCAGCTCACCGAGGCGAGGTGACTACGAGCAGTACTTC. It codes for CASSPRRGDYEQYF. This sequence joins TRBV18 and TRBJ2-7; D is unresolved. The CDR3 is 14 amino acids. Germline V lookup: CDR1 KGHSH, CDR2 LQKENI. The V gene lost 3 bases and the J gene lost 3 bases, with 12 bases spanning the gap.

The V gene is TRBV5-1, the J gene TRBJ2-5, with D maybe TRBD2 (5 bases). Between the trimmed V and J ends, which lost 2 bases and 0 bases, there was a span of 8 bases. This CDR3 contains 14 residues. Germline CDR1 SGHRS, CDR2 YFSETQ. CDR3 sequence: CASSLWRDQETQYF. The DNA of the CDR3 is TGCGCCAGCAGCTTATGGCGGGACCAAGAGACCCAGTACTTC.

This rearrangement joins TRBV6-5 to TRBJ2-7, with a weak D call TRBD1 (6 bases). The CDR3 is made up of 15 amino acids. The ends were cut back, 2 bases at V and 2 bases at J, with 13 bases in the middle. Germline CDR1 reads MNHEY; CDR2 reads SVGAGI. CDR3 in amino acids: CASSYSGAGAYEQYF. CDR3 nucleotide sequence: TGTGCCAGCAGTTACAGTGGGGCAGGGGCCTACGAGCAGTACTTC.

V usage is TRBV6-1 and J usage is TRBJ2-2; 7 nucleotides match TRBD1. In germline, CDR1 is MNHNS, CDR2 SASEGT. CDR3 length equals 15 residues. V shed 2 bases, J shed 7 bases, and the junction held 7 bases outside the gene matches. The CDR3 DNA sequence: TGTGCCAGCAGTGAAAAACAGGGGACCGGCGGGGAGCTGTTTTTT. Its protein product is CASSEKQGTGGELFF.

This chain uses TRBV19 with TRBJ2-1; 13 bases fit TRBD2. This CDR3 has 15 residues. Germline V gene data show CDR1 as LNHDA and CDR2 as SQIVND (reference sequence). Germline trimming cut 6 bases from V and 5 bases from J; bases unmatched to any gene: 4. CDR3 in amino acids: CASSSGLAGDNEQFF. The CDR3 nucleotides read TGTGCCAGTAGCTCAGGACTAGCGGGAGACAATGAGCAGTTCTTC.

The chain employs TRBV19 and TRBJ1-4, with 9 bases identical to TRBD1. The V gene end was trimmed by 5 bases and the J gene end by 11 bases; junction bases not matched to a gene: 9. The CDR3 runs 14 residues. Germline values: CDR1 LNHDA, CDR2 SQIVND (reference sequence). The CDR3 region is CASSRTGAEGKLFF. CDR3 in DNA: TGTGCCAGTAGTCGGACAGGGGCAGAAGGGAAACTGTTTTTT.

V and J are TRBV14 and TRBJ1-6; 7 bases fit TRBD1. The germline V gene has CDR1 SGHDN and CDR2 FVKESK. V dropped 4 bases and J dropped 7; count of bases not matched to a gene: 1. CDR3 length: 13 amino acids. DNA for the CDR3: TGTGCCAGCAGCCCGGGACAGAATTCACCCCTCCACTTT. This codes for CASSPGQNSPLHF.

The chain employs TRBV28 and TRBJ2-5; a possible D gene is TRBD1 (5 bases). V lost 2 bases to trimming and J lost 2 bases, with 12 bases between them. Germline values: CDR1 MDHEN, CDR2 SYDVKM. The CDR3 is made up of 15 amino acids. CDR3 nucleotides: TGTGCCAGCAGTTTACAGGGCAGACCTCAAGAGACCCAGTACTTC. It yields the protein CASSLQGRPQETQYF. Complete variable domain (other parts from reference TRBV28 and TRBJ2-5): DVKVTQSSRYLVKRTGEKVFLECVQDMDHENMFWYRQDPGLGLRLIYFSYDVKMKEKGDIPEGYSVSREKKERFSLILESASTNQTSMYLCASSLQGRPQETQYFGPGTRLLVL.

The J gene is TRBJ2-3, the V gene TRBV20-1, with 11 bases aligning to TRBD2. The CDR3 is 16 amino acids. Trimming cost V 3 bases and J 2 bases; bases outside gene matches: 7. Looked up from germline, CDR1 is DFQATT and CDR2 is SNEGSKA (reference sequence). This chain's CDR3 is CSASSPSGRSTDTQYF. The CDR3 DNA sequence: TGCAGTGCTAGTTCGCCTAGCGGGAGGTCCACAGATACGCAGTATTTT.